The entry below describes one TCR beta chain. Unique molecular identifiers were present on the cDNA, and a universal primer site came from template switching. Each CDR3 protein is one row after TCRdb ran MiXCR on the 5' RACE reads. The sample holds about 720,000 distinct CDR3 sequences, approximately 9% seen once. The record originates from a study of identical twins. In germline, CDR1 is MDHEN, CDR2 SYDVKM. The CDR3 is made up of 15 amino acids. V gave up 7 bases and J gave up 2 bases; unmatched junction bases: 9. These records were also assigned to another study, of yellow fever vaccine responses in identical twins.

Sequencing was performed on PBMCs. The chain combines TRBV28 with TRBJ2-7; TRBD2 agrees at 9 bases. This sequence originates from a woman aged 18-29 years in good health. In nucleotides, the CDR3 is TGTGCCAGCACTTTTAGCGGGAGCCGGACCTACGAGCAGTACTTC. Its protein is CASTFSGSRTYEQYF.